This T cell receptor (beta chain) was captured in a study of T cell changes during pregnancy in multiple sclerosis. The protocol was immunoSEQ multiplex PCR, while the TCRdb copy is restricted to in-frame clones and leaves out a portion. This table has tens of thousands of clones, about 91% appearing once. V shed 4 bases and J 4 bases; nucleotides not matched to a gene: 8. CDR1 and CDR2 (germline): SGDLS, YYNGEE. This CDR3 spans 15 amino acids. The starting material was peripheral blood, obtained in the first trimester of pregnancy. The TCR sequence derives from a female donor with multiple sclerosis, enrolled in a pregnancy study. The chain links TRBV9 to TRBJ2-7; 10 positions match TRBD1. CDR3 nucleotides: TGTGCCAGCAGCCTATCCGGGACAGGGGATTACGAGCAGTACTTC. Translated: CASSLSGTGDYEQYF.